This T cell receptor (beta chain) was identified during a study of blood T cells in healthy people across ages. Study-level information: Template switching picked up about one barcoded beta molecule for each two T cells. General observations from the study: In older individuals, TCR beta diversity per million T cells was lower, falling roughly linearly with age.

In this sample, this clonotype turned up a few times. Its antigen is unidentified. The length of the CDR3 is 14 residues. CDR1 is ENHRY, CDR2 SYGVKD, per germline. V lost 8 bases and J 0 bases, leaving 11 bases between the germline ends. Together with a sample-barcoded 5' primer, a J-beta primer mix was included in a second PCR lasting about 7 to 11 cycles. A single record per CDR3 protein comes from TCRdb applying MiXCR to the 5' RACE reads. Of around 2 million distinct CDR3 sequences listed, roughly 43% are singletons. The clonotype was recovered from a human donor in good health. What was sequenced was blood. The chain carries TRBV10-3 and TRBJ2-1; D is ambiguous. DNA of the CDR3: TGTGCCATCTCTGCAAGAGTCTCCTACAATGAGCAGTTCTTC. Translated, it gives CAISARVSYNEQFF.